The clone carrying this T cell receptor (beta chain) was observed at least ten times. TCRdb redid the calling of the RT-PCR reads with MiXCR, one entry per CDR3 protein. This table has almost 700,000 distinct CDR3 sequences, 14% appearing once. In germline, CDR1 is LNHNV, CDR2 YYDKDF (reference sequence). V was trimmed by 0 bases and J by 9 bases, leaving 19 bases between them. The CDR3 sequence is 16 residues long. The sequence was collected from a female donor in good health, serving as a healthy control. The sequencing input was memory CD4+ T cells from blood. The V and J genes are TRBV15 and TRBJ2-3; weak D call: TRBD2 (6 bases). CDR3 region: CATSRDLGGASGTQYF. The CDR3 bases are TGTGCCACCAGCAGAGATCTAGGCGGGGCCTCCGGAACGCAGTATTTT. Together with reference TRBV15 and TRBJ2-3, the CDR3 gives the full variable domain: DAMVIQNPRYQVTQFGKPVTLSCSQTLNHNVMYWYQQKSSQAPKLLFHYYDKDFNNEADTPDNFQSRRPNTSFCFLDIRSPGLGDTAMYLCATSRDLGGASGTQYFGPGTRLTVL.